This T cell receptor beta chain appears in the sequencing data of a study of T-cell reconstitution after alpha-beta-depleted transplantation in children listed by TCRdb under 2016. General notes on the study: The study quantitatively tracked T-cell immune reconstitution after TCRalphabeta/CD19-depleted allogeneic hematopoietic cell transplantation in children using TCR repertoire profiling.

The CDR3 runs 16 amino acids, cysteine and phenylalanine included. Of all the DNA, just the CDR3 is kept, 48 bases in frame from base 1. The germline ends are 16 bases apart after V is trimmed by 3 bases and J by 2 bases. Taken from the germline V gene, the CDR1 and CDR2 loops are SGHRS and YFSETQ. This clonotype has only a few counts. The antigen it binds to is not known. No base quality information exists; no much larger clone differs at one position. Library construction relied on PCR. Sequencing relied on an Illumina HiSeq 2500. Molecular barcoding was employed in the preparation of TCR libraries, with unique molecular identifiers being used to normalize TCRbeta repertoire quantification. In TCRdb, the public reads were trimmed at Q25 with fastp and aligned with MiXCR, with productive beta chains retained. Merged by CDR3 protein, the rows form single entries marked with the most common genes and DNA. The sample table contains 700,000 to 850,000 distinct CDR3 sequences; only one count was recorded for approximately 15% of them. Of the sample, approximately 4.5% falls within the top ten clones.

Beyond this particular receptor, the publication reports: About two months after transplant, the apparently early recovery of alphabetaT-cell counts reportedly depended on just several hundred clones that had expanded rapidly and came from non-depleted graft cells. The high TCRbeta diversity at day 60 in some patients was ascribed to recipient T cells and intrathymic progenitors that had survived conditioning. The frequencies of hyperexpanded clones fell over the following months, and after one year, T-cell counts and TCRbeta diversity were mostly attributed to newly produced T cells.

The treatment or condition label, as the study defines it: allogeneic hematopoietic cell transplantation with graft depleted of TCRalphabeta T cells and CD19 B cells. The children who served as transplant recipients had been given grafts of TCRalphabeta/CD19-depleted allogeneic hematopoietic cells. Material: PBMCs, mostly from graft donor cells, obtained 360 days after TCRalphabeta/CD19-depleted stem cell transplant. This clonotype was obtained from a male patient younger than 18 who had a stem cell transplant for acute lymphoblastic leukemia, so the T cells may come from the graft donor. This receptor chain uses TRBV5-1 and TRBJ2-3, and possibly TRBD1, on 6 matching bases. The bases read TGCGCCAGCAGCTCTGGACAGATTAGGCTCACAGATACGCAGTATTTT. Translated, it reads CASSSGQIRLTDTQYF.